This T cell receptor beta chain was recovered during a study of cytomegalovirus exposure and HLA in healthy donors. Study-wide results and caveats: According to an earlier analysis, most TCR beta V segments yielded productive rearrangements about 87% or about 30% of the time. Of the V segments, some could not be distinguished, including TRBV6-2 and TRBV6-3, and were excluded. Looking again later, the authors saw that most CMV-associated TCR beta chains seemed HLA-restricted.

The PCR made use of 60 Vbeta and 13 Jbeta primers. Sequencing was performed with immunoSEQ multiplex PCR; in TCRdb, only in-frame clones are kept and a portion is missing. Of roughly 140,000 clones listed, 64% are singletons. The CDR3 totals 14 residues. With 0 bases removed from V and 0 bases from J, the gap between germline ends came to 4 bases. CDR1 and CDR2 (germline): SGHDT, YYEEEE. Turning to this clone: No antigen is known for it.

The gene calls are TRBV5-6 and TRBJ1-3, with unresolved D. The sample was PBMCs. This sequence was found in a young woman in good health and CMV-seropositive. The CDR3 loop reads CASSLGSSGNTIYF. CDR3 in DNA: TGTGCCAGCAGCTTGGGGAGCTCTGGAAACACCATATATTTT.